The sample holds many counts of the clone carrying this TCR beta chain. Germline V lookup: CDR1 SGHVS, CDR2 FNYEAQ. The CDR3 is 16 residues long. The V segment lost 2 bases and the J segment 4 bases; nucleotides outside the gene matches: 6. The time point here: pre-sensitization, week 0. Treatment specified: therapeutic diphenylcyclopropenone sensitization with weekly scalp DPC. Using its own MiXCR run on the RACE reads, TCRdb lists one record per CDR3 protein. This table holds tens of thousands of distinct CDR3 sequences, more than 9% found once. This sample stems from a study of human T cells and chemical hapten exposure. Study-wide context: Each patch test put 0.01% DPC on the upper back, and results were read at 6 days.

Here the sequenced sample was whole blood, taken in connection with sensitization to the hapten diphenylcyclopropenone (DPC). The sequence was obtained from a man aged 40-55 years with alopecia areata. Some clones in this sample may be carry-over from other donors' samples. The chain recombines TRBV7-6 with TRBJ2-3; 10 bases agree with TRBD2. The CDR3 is CASSLLAGVGADTQYF. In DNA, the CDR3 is TGTGCCAGCAGCTTACTAGCGGGAGTCGGCGCAGATACGCAGTATTTT. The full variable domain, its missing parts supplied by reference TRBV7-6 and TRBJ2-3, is GAGVSQSPRYKVTKRGQDVALRCDPISGHVSLYWYRQALGQGPEFLTYFNYEAQQDKSGLPNDRFSAERPEGSISTLTIQRTEQRDSAMYRCASSLLAGVGADTQYFGPGTRLTVL.